The 13 T cell receptor beta chains below come from one sample, sequenced in a study of T cell repertoires in cytomegalovirus infection (dated by TCRdb to about 2019). The instrument given in TCRdb is Illumina HiSeq 1500. The raw public data were reprocessed by TCRdb itself: fastp quality trimming at Q25, MiXCR clonotype calling, in-frame beta chains only. Identical CDR3 proteins give one entry, which carries the most common genes and DNA. The sample yields 200,000 to 300,000 distinct CDR3 sequences; less than 9.5% were counted once. More than 13% of the sample goes to the ten largest clones. The sequenced sample was PBMCs. Source of these receptors: a human donor in good health (CMV status not recorded). Some clones in this sample may be carry-over from other donors' samples.

This clonotype occurred many times. The chain carries TRBV7-2 and TRBJ2-3; no reliable D call. Germline V CDR1 and CDR2: SGHTA, FQGNSA. The CDR3 is 14 amino acids. The V and J ends lost 1 base and 2 bases respectively, with 7 bases between them. The CDR3 region has the DNA TGTGCCAGCAGCTTAGGAGTCTTCACAGATACGCAGTATTTT. Its protein is CASSLGVFTDTQYF.

In this sample, this clonotype turned up many times. This clone may be a read error of a much larger clone one base away. The V call is TRBV9, the J call TRBJ2-3; D call uncertain. The CDR3 covers 11 residues. V gave up 3 bases and J gave up 2 bases, with 1 base separating them. Germline-derived CDR1 and CDR2 are SGDLS and YYNGEE. CDR3: CASSATDTQYF. CDR3 coding DNA: TGTGCCAGCAGCGCCACAGATACGCAGTATTTT.

The CDR3 DNA reads as TGTGCCAGCAGCTTAGGACCAAGGGCCTTTGCGGCGAACACCGGGGAGCTGTTTTTT. Protein sequence: CASSLGPRAFAANTGELFF. The rearrangement links TRBV7-2 to TRBJ2-2; no clear D. This CDR3 has 19 residues. From germline, CDR1 is SGHTA and CDR2 FQGNSA. Between the trimmed V and J ends, which lost 1 base and 0 bases, there was a span of 18 bases.

In this sample, this clonotype turned up many times. This sequence joins TRBV6-5 and TRBJ2-7; possible D gene TRBD1, 6 bases. In germline, CDR1 is MNHEY, CDR2 SVGAGI. This CDR3 has 15 amino acids. Trimming stripped 5 bases from V and 0 bases from J, with 14 bases between. This CDR3 reads CASSLGTLTSYEQYF. The DNA of the CDR3 is TGTGCCAGCAGTCTCGGGACACTGACCTCCTACGAGCAGTACTTC.

The V gene is TRBV29-1, the J gene TRBJ2-2, with D maybe TRBD2 (6 bases). The CDR3 length is 13 residues. Germline CDR1 and CDR2: SQVTM and ANQGSEA. Deletions cut 3 bases from V and 4 bases from J, with 9 bases between. The CDR3, as DNA: TGCAGCGTTGATGGAGGGACCACCGGGGAGCTGTTTTTT. It specifies CSVDGGTTGELFF.

This clonotype came up many times. V gene TRBV7-2 combines with J gene TRBJ1-1; D call uncertain. Trimming took 5 bases from V and 1 from J, leaving 11 bases between them. The CDR3 consists of 14 residues. Germline lookup yields CDR1 SGHTA and CDR2 FQGNSA. The CDR3 DNA sequence: TGTGCCAGCAGCCCCCCGGGAGGGAACACTGAAGCTTTCTTT. It is translated as CASSPPGGNTEAFF. The whole variable domain, filled in from reference TRBV7-2 and TRBJ1-1, reads GAGVSQSPSNKVTEKGKDVELRCDPISGHTALYWYRQSLGQGLEFLIYFQGNSAPDKSGLPSDRFSAERTGGSVSTLTIQRTQQEDSAVYLCASSPPGGNTEAFFGQGTRLTVV.

There are many counts of this clonotype. CDR3 DNA: TGTGCCAGCAGCCCTCCGGGAACCCAAGAGACCCAGTACTTC. Its translation is CASSPPGTQETQYF. The genes are TRBV11-2 and TRBJ2-5, with a weak D call TRBD2 (5 bases). The CDR3 totals 14 residues. Trimming shortened V by 5 bases and J by 1 base, and 11 bases separated the two germline ends. Germline values: CDR1 SGHAT, CDR2 FQNNGV.

This clonotype was detected ten times or more. The chain links TRBV6-1 to TRBJ2-2; 9 bases are a match to TRBD1. The length of the CDR3 is 15 residues. V trimming: 5 bases; J trimming: 5 bases; junction bases outside the gene matches: 6. Germline V gives CDR1 MNHNS, CDR2 SASEGT. The CDR3 DNA sequence: TGTGCCAGCAGTCATGACAGGGGGAAGACCGGGGAGCTGTTTTTT. Its translation: CASSHDRGKTGELFF.

This clonotype came up many times. The chain links TRBV7-4 to TRBJ1-1; D gene unclear. There are 14 residues in the CDR3. From germline, CDR1 is SGHVT and CDR2 SQSDAQ. V was shortened by 5 bases and J by 4 bases, with 14 bases between the two germline ends. CDR3 protein: CASSPDIVSTEAFF. The CDR3 DNA sequence: TGTGCCAGCAGCCCAGATATTGTAAGCACTGAAGCTTTCTTT.

In its sample, this clonotype was seen many times. DNA for the CDR3: TGTGCCAGCAGTTTGGGACAGATCTCCTACGAGCAGTACTTC. It translates to CASSLGQISYEQYF. The chain is built from TRBV7-2 and TRBJ2-7; the match to TRBD1 covers 7 bases. Germline CDR1 reads SGHTA; CDR2 reads FQGNSA. With 6 bases clipped from V and 0 bases from J, the junction kept 5 bases outside the gene matches. The CDR3 totals 14 residues.

The chain combines TRBV6-5 with TRBJ2-3; possibly TRBD2 for D (6 bases). The V and J ends lost 7 bases and 6 bases respectively, with 20 bases between them. Germline loops: CDR1 MNHEY, CDR2 SVGAGI. This CDR3 has 15 residues. CDR3 amino acids: CASTSEGRGADTQYF. The CDR3 DNA follows: TGTGCCAGCACCTCCGAGGGGCGGGGAGCTGATACGCAGTATTTT.

This clonotype was seen many times. The CDR3 DNA reads TGTGCCAGCAGTGATGGTCGGGCTAGCACAGAGACCCAGTACTTC. Translated, it gives CASSDGRASTETQYF. This chain connects TRBV6-1 to TRBJ2-5, with D possibly matching TRBD2 (5 bases). V was trimmed by 3 bases and J by 4 bases, leaving 15 bases between them. CDR1 is MNHNS, CDR2 SASEGT, per germline. The CDR3 length is 15 residues.

This clonotype was counted many times. This chain connects TRBV7-6 to TRBJ1-1; D not resolved. CDR1 and CDR2 from the germline V gene are SGHVS and FNYEAQ. This CDR3 contains 13 residues. V was trimmed by 5 bases and J by 1 base, leaving 8 bases between them. For the CDR3, the DNA is TGTGCCAGCAGCCTGAGCGGGAACACTGAAGCTTTCTTT. Translated: CASSLSGNTEAFF.